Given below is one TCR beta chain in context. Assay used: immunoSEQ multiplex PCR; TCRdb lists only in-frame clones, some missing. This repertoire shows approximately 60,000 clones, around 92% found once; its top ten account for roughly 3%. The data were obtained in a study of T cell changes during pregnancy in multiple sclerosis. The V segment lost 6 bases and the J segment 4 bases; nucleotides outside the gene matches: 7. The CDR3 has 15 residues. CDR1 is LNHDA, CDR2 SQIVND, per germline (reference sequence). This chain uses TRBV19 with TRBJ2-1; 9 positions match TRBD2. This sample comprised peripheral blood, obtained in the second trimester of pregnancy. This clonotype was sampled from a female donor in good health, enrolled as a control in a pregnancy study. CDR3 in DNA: TGTGCCAGTAGCCTGACTAGCGGAGATTACAATGAGCAGTTCTTC. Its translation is CASSLTSGDYNEQFF.